Below, one T cell receptor (beta chain) is given with its context. Its specificity is unknown. A read error may produce the germline difference seen at one junction end. These data belong to a study of tumor-infiltrating lymphocytes in primary liver carcinoma. In the study overall: With diameters of 4.2 to 10 cm, tumors were stage T1-T3 N0M0. Samples produced roughly 3.5 to 7.13 million productive TCRbeta reads, comparable across tissue types. Study results and limitations: Tumors had a significantly higher top-250-clone fraction than blood (p = 0.039).

The study extracted blood RNA from unsorted whole blood and also extracted germline DNA. Chronic HBV infection affected patients, none of whom had received treatment. This CDR3 contains 13 residues. Germline assignment: CDR1 SGHAT and CDR2 FQNNGV. Priming with a constant-region primer yielded TCR beta cDNA from 500 ng total RNA. Each TCR beta library was derived from three nested multiplex PCR rounds that employed slightly modified ARM-PCR. A C-beta reverse primer was combined with TRBV1-TRBV30 forward primers in the first two PCR rounds, and each round had roughly 9 cycles. TCRdb reprocessed the multiplex PCR reads via MiXCR and lists one record per CDR3 protein. The sample contains 310,000 or so distinct CDR3 sequences, about three fifths of which appear only once.

The chain carries TRBV11-2 and TRBJ2-1; D not resolved. The receptor was derived from a woman aged 30 to 39 with primary liver carcinoma and hepatitis B virus infection. The sample was peripheral blood. CDR3 loop: CASSLEPCNEQFF. The CDR3, as DNA: TGTGCCAGCAGCTTAGAGCCCTGCAATGAGCAATTCTTC.